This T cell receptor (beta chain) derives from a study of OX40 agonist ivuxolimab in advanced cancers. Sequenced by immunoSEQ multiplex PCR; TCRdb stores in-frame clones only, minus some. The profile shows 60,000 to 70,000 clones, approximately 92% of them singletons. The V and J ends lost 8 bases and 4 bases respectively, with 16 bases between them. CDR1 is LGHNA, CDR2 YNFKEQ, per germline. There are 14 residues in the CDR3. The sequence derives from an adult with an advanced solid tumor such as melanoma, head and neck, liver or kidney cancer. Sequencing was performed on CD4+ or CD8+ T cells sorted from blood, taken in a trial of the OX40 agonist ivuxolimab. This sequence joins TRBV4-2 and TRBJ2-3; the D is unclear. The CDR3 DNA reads TGTGCCAGCGCCTTGGCCTTACAATCAGATACGCAGTATTTT. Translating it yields CASALALQSDTQYF.